Included here is one T cell receptor (beta chain) sequence, with context. Its antigen target is currently unknown. Base qualities are not recorded, but no much larger clone differs from it by a single base. The data derive from a study of blood T cell repertoires in COVID-19 (dated by TCRdb to about 2020). Regarding the research as a whole: Samples covering the acute and convalescent phases of COVID-19 were provided by collaborators in the United States, Italy and Spain. The material from the prospective study consisted of cDNA or gDNA derived from T cells, B-cell-depleted T cells, or PBMCs. Deeply sampled blood TCRbeta repertoires from subjects exposed to, actively infected with, or recovered from COVID-19 were included in the dataset. The repertoires were released in a freely available public database intended as a resource for research on the immune response to SARS-CoV-2. The samples were drawn from two sources: the first 160 participants of the ongoing ImmuneRACE study, and fewer than 1,500 subjects contributed by 6 global collaborators. Nearly every sample came with metadata listing a de-identified subject ID, COVID-19 status, age in years and sex. Where available, HLA class I and class II types were taken from metadata supplied by the sample provider and were not determined by assay-based typing.

Here is what the overall study found, with its caveats: How much clinical and demographic metadata was included differed by source and by participant, and the metadata was provided uncurated.

Relative to germline, V is 7 bases shorter and J is 1 base shorter, with 7 bases between their ends. Based on the germline V gene, the CDR1 and CDR2 sequences are MGHDK and SYGVNS. Including the terminal cysteine and phenylalanine, the CDR3 comprises 12 residues. Kept here is only the CDR3 DNA, which spans 36 bases and is read in frame from base 1. Whole blood was collected in K2EDTA tubes by collaborating institutions according to the institutions' own protocols. Collaborator samples were shipped for TCRbeta analysis as frozen whole blood, isolated PBMCs, or DNA extracted from either sample type. The immunoSEQ Assay, a bias-controlled multiplex PCR, was used to amplify TCRbeta CDR3 regions from genomic DNA. The study's own analysis went as follows. Within the assay, amplification of reference gene primers was used to estimate how many nucleated cells each sample contained. Sequence reads were collapsed and filtered to measure the absolute abundance of every unique TCRbeta CDR3 rearrangement. For each sample, productive Simpson clonality was calculated as the square root of Simpson's diversity index over productive rearrangements. TCRdb provides this immuneACCESS table in a form limited to in-frame rearrangements. Some clones are lacking; in checked studies, under half of them reflect an unresolved V gene, and why the rest are absent is not known. V, J and clone size reflect that table, while D and trimming were determined from the DNA. The sample includes about 150,000 clones, with approximately 88% observed a single time. About 4.7% of the sample is held by the ten biggest clonotypes.

The sequencing sample was made of peripheral blood. The TCR originated in a human donor in a cohort sampled during active COVID-19. The chain is encoded by TRBV25-1 joined to TRBJ1-1; the D segment cannot be called with confidence. Here the CDR3 is given as CASTGSNTEAFF. The sequenced DNA is TGTGCCAGCACAGGTTCGAACACTGAAGCTTTCTTT.